The 18 T cell receptor beta chains listed next were all sequenced from one sample in a study of T cell responses to AZD1222 COVID-19 vaccine. Only in-frame clones appear in the TCRdb table, and some are missing; sequencing was by immunoSEQ multiplex PCR. The data show over 95,000 clones, with around nine tenths seen just once and approximately 2.9% held by the top ten. The sequencing here drew on peripheral blood, taken on day 0 of AZD1222 vaccination. These receptors were collected from an adult in good health.

V usage is TRBV14 and J usage is TRBJ2-3, with a possible D match to TRBD1 (5 bases). Germline assignment: CDR1 SGHDN and CDR2 FVKESK. Trimming took 0 bases from V and 4 from J, leaving 26 bases between them. CDR3 length equals 20 residues. The CDR3: CASSQDIRDVRVVGADTQYF. The CDR3 DNA reads as TGTGCCAGCAGCCAAGATATCAGAGACGTCAGGGTAGTTGGGGCAGATACGCAGTATTTT.

The DNA for the CDR3 is TGTGCCAGCAGCTTGAGGGGGTCAGGGCCCCAGCATTTT. It is translated as CASSLRGSGPQHF. The rearrangement uses TRBV5-4 and TRBJ1-5, with D perhaps TRBD1 (6 bases). The germline V gene encodes CDR1 SGHNT and CDR2 YYREEE (reference sequence). V was cut by 1 base and J by 9 bases, with 11 bases left in between. CDR3 length equals 13 residues.

V is TRBV7-9 and J is TRBJ2-5; 8 nucleotides line up with TRBD2. The CDR3 is made up of 14 amino acids. Trimming removed 4 bases from V and 5 bases from J; junction bases left unmatched: 6. Germline V gene lookup returns CDR1 SEHNR and CDR2 FQNEAQ (reference sequence). CDR3 residues: CASSSIERGETQYF. The DNA of the CDR3 is TGTGCCAGCAGCTCCATAGAGCGGGGGGAGACCCAGTACTTC.

V gene TRBV2 combines with J gene TRBJ2-1, with TRBD1 as a possible D gene (5 bases). V gave up 3 bases and J gave up 9 bases, with 15 bases separating them. The CDR3 is 14 residues long. Germline CDR1 SNHLY, CDR2 FYNNEI. CDR3 residues: CASSEGIRVAEQFF. The CDR3 DNA sequence: TGTGCCAGCAGTGAGGGTATCAGGGTTGCTGAGCAGTTCTTC.

This clone was found a few times. The chain has TRBV29-1 and TRBJ1-2, with D possibly TRBD1 on 5 matching bases. V gave up 3 bases and J gave up 0 bases, with 11 bases separating them. Looked up from germline, CDR1 is SQVTM and CDR2 is ANQGSEA. The CDR3 loop spans 14 amino acids. The CDR3: CSVDNGTPNYGYTF. The CDR3 DNA reads as TGCAGCGTTGATAATGGGACTCCTAACTATGGCTACACCTTC.

V gene TRBV14 combines with J gene TRBJ1-1; D possibly corresponds to TRBD1 (5 bases). CDR3 length equals 13 residues. V gave up 2 bases and J gave up 3 bases, with 7 bases separating them. The V gene's germline CDR1 is SGHDN and CDR2 FVKESK. DNA for the CDR3: TGTGCCAGCAGCCAACAGGGCTACACTGAAGCTTTCTTT. Translation: CASSQQGYTEAFF.

The chain couples TRBV7-9 to TRBJ1-2, with D tentatively TRBD1 (5 bases). Trimming shortened V by 2 bases and J by 8 bases, and 18 bases separated the two germline ends. CDR3 length: 15 amino acids. Germline V gives CDR1 SEHNR, CDR2 FQNEAQ (reference sequence). The CDR3 sequence: CASSLPGTVGEGYTF. CDR3 DNA sequence: TGTGCCAGCAGCTTACCGGGGACCGTAGGCGAAGGCTACACCTTC. The variable domain in full, completed from reference TRBV7-9 and TRBJ1-2, reads DTGVSQNPRHKITKRGQNVTFRCDPISEHNRLYWYRQTLGQGPEFLTYFQNEAQLEKSRLLSDRFSAERPKGSFSTLEIQRTEQGDSAMYLCASSLPGTVGEGYTFGSGTRLTVV.

This clone was seen a single time. This chain links TRBV19 with TRBJ2-3, with D possibly matching TRBD1 (5 bases). Germline V CDR1 and CDR2: LNHDA, SQIVND (reference sequence). This CDR3 contains 14 residues. V lost 1 base and J 2 bases, leaving 7 bases between the germline ends. The CDR3: CASSIGGATDTQYF. CDR3 DNA sequence: TGTGCCAGTAGTATAGGTGGGGCCACAGATACGCAGTATTTT.

The CDR3: CASSDSLPVAYIQYF. For the CDR3, the DNA is TGTGCCAGCAGTGACTCCCTTCCGGTCGCGTACATTCAGTACTTC. The chain uses TRBV2 and TRBJ2-4; D is unresolved. The CDR3 is 15 residues long. Trimming cost V 3 bases and J 8 bases, with 17 bases left between them. Germline V gives CDR1 SNHLY, CDR2 FYNNEI. Based on the CDR3 plus reference TRBV2 and TRBJ2-4, the full variable domain is EPEVTQTPSHQVTQMGQEVILRCVPISNHLYFYWYRQILGQKVEFLVSFYNNEISEKSEIFDDQFSVERPDGSNFTLKIRSTKLEDSAMYFCASSDSLPVAYIQYFGAGTRLSVL.

The V gene is TRBV5-1, the J gene TRBJ1-2, with a weak D call TRBD1 (5 bases). The CDR3 runs 14 residues. V lost 4 bases and J 1 base, leaving 11 bases between the germline ends. CDR1 and CDR2 from the germline V gene are SGHRS and YFSETQ. The CDR3 here is CASSVVGDNYGYTF. Written as DNA, the CDR3 is TGCGCCAGCAGCGTGGTGGGGGATAACTATGGCTACACCTTC.

V and J are TRBV3-1 (or the pseudogene TRBV3-2) and TRBJ1-2; D is perhaps TRBD1 (5 bases). This CDR3 is built from 15 residues. V was trimmed by 3 bases and J by 7 bases, leaving 18 bases between them. Germline CDR1 and CDR2: LGHDT and YNNKEL (reference sequence). The CDR3 coding sequence is TGTGCCAGCAGCCAGATTGACGGACACCTCGGTGGCTACACCTTC. This sequence encodes CASSQIDGHLGGYTF.

The J gene is TRBJ2-6, the V gene TRBV10-3, with D perhaps TRBD1 (7 bases). V lost 7 bases to trimming and J lost 3 bases, with 10 bases between them. CDR1 and CDR2 (germline): ENHRY, SYGVKD. This CDR3 region has 14 residues. The CDR3 DNA follows: TGTGCCATCACCCAGGGGGGTGGGGCCAACGTCCTGACTTTC. Its translation is CAITQGGGANVLTF.

The chain combines TRBV6-2 or TRBV6-3 with TRBJ2-5; unclear D gene. Germline V gene sequence: CDR1 MNHEY, CDR2 SVGEGT. The CDR3 contains 11 residues. V lost 2 bases and J lost 5, with 3 bases in between. This CDR3 reads CASSYGETQYF. DNA of the CDR3: TGTGCCAGCAGTTACGGGGAGACCCAGTACTTC.

J is TRBJ1-4 and V is TRBV2; D gene ambiguous. Trimming pared 4 bases from V and 4 bases from J, leaving 10 bases between. Germline loops: CDR1 SNHLY, CDR2 FYNNEI. The length of the CDR3 is 14 residues. DNA for the CDR3: TGTGCCAGCAGTGTAAGAGGGAATAATGAAAAACTGTTTTTT. Protein sequence: CASSVRGNNEKLFF.

V gene TRBV11-2 combines with J gene TRBJ1-1; D may be TRBD1 (5 bases). The germline V and J ends were trimmed by 1 base and 4 bases, with 7 bases remaining between them. This CDR3 is built from 13 residues. Germline assignment: CDR1 SGHAT and CDR2 FQNNGV. The CDR3 here is CASSLVRGTEAFF. DNA of the CDR3: TGTGCCAGCAGCTTAGTTAGGGGCACTGAAGCTTTCTTT.

J is TRBJ2-5 and V is TRBV7-8; 12 bases agree with TRBD1. This CDR3 is built from 18 residues. With 1 base clipped from V and 2 bases from J, the junction kept 8 bases outside the gene matches. CDR1 is SGHVS and CDR2 is FQNEAQ in the germline V gene. As DNA, the CDR3 is TGTGCCAGCAGCTTAGGAGTTGGGACAGGGGGCGCACAAGAGACCCAGTACTTC. Translated: CASSLGVGTGGAQETQYF. Full variable domain (rest looked up from reference TRBV7-8 and TRBJ2-5): GAGVSQSPRYKVAKRGQDVALRCDPISGHVSLFWYQQALGQGPEFLTYFQNEAQLDKSGLPSDRFFAERPEGSVSTLKIQRTQQEDSAVYLCASSLGVGTGGAQETQYFGPGTRLLVL.

This sequence joins TRBV7-8 and TRBJ1-2; D unresolved. Germline V gene sequence: CDR1 SGHVS, CDR2 FQNEAQ. The CDR3 contains 14 residues. The V end was cut by 1 base, the J end by 0 bases, with 6 bases between. The CDR3: CASSLGSANYGYTF. The CDR3 DNA reads TGTGCCAGCAGCTTAGGTTCGGCTAACTATGGCTACACCTTC.

The table lists this clone with a few counts. The V and J genes are TRBV5-6 and TRBJ2-7, with 9 bases aligning to TRBD1. After removal of 4 bases from V and 2 bases from J, the junction contained 4 bases not matched to a gene. The germline V gene has CDR1 SGHDT and CDR2 YYEEEE. This CDR3 has 14 amino acids. In DNA, the CDR3 is TGTGCCAGCAGCCACCGGGACAGGGCCTACGAGCAGTACTTC. Residues: CASSHRDRAYEQYF.